A selection of T cell receptor beta chains follows, all from one sample in a study of early T cells in non-severe SARS-CoV-2 infection. Each CDR3 protein is one row after TCRdb ran MiXCR on the 5' RACE reads. Among about 98,000 distinct CDR3 sequences listed, about 12% were seen once. The material sequenced was whole blood. The receptors come from an adult who was a healthcare worker with PCR-confirmed SARS-CoV-2 infection or an uninfected control (not recorded which). Each CDR3 is given with its conserved first and last residue. Each record gives: D gene, clone size, J gene, V gene, CDR3 length, CDR3 DNA, CDR3 protein. D genes are given only for firm matches. Clone size is given for some rows only: seen once, a few or many times, or a class if the clone is expanded.

>NA|NA|TRBJ2-7|TRBV7-6|14
TGTGCCAGCAGCCGTCAGCTAGGAATCGACGAGCAGTACTTC
CASSRQLGIDEQYF
>TRBD2|few|TRBJ2-3|TRBV2|15
TGTGCCAGCGGGCGGTCGAGCGGGAGAACAGATACGCAGTATTTT
CASGRSSGRTDTQYF
>TRBD1|NA|TRBJ1-4|TRBV5-4|15
TGTGCCAGCAGAAAACAGGGGGCAACTAATGAAAAACTGTTTTTT
CASRKQGATNEKLFF
>NA|many|TRBJ1-6|TRBV14|14
TGTGCCAGCAGCCCCCGGGGGAACGGCTCACCCCTCCACTTT
CASSPRGNGSPLHF
>TRBD1|many|TRBJ1-5|TRBV2|15
TGTGCCAGCAGCGGGACAGGATATAGCAATCAGCCCCAGCATTTT
CASSGTGYSNQPQHF
>NA|few|TRBJ2-7|TRBV5-1|13
TGCGCCAGCAGCTTGCAGGGTGTAAGCGAGCAGTACTTC
CASSLQGVSEQYF
>NA|NA|TRBJ1-5|TRBV15|15
TGTGCCACCAGCAGAGGCTCGAGGGGCAATCAGCCCCAGCATTTT
CATSRGSRGNQPQHF
>NA|NA|TRBJ2-7|TRBV7-9|12
TGTGCCAGCAGCTCAGGGTTCTACGAGCAGTACTTC
CASSSGFYEQYF
>NA|NA|TRBJ2-4|TRBV28|13
TGTGCCAGCACCCTAAATGGGGGATACATTCAGTACTTC
CASTLNGGYIQYF
>NA|many|TRBJ2-2|TRBV6-2/TRBV6-3|14
TGTGCCAGCACCACAGGGTTTGGGGCCGGGGAGCTGTTTTTT
CASTTGFGAGELFF
>TRBD2|NA|TRBJ2-7|TRBV7-8|18
TGTGCCAGCAGCCTAGGGGCCTTTAGCGGGAGGGGCTCCTACGAGCAGTACTTC
CASSLGAFSGRGSYEQYF
>NA|many|TRBJ2-5|TRBV12-3/TRBV12-4|16
TGTGCCAGCAGTGGCCTAACAAAGGACAGACAAGAGACCCAGTACTTC
CASSGLTKDRQETQYF
>NA|few|TRBJ2-7|TRBV12-3/TRBV12-4|15
TGTGCCAGCAGTTTTACCCTTCGCTGGATGGACGAGCAGTACTTC
CASSFTLRWMDEQYF
>NA|many|TRBJ1-3|TRBV5-1|16
TGCGCCAGCAGCCCCTCTCGTGTCTCCTCTGGAAACACCATATATTTT
CASSPSRVSSGNTIYF
>NA|many|TRBJ2-3|TRBV29-1|13
TGCAGCGTTGAGGGGCAGTTGGGAGATACGCAGTATTTT
CSVEGQLGDTQYF
>NA|NA|TRBJ2-4|TRBV18|13
TGTGCCAGCCCCAATTGGCCCAAAAACATTCAGTACTTC
CASPNWPKNIQYF
>NA|many|TRBJ2-1|TRBV7-2|15
TGTGCCAGCAGCCAACAGACCCATTCGGGAAATGAGCAGTTCTTC
CASSQQTHSGNEQFF
>NA|few|TRBJ2-1|TRBV5-1|15
TGCGCCAGCAGCTTTCCGGGACTGGTCTACAATGAGCAGTTCTTC
CASSFPGLVYNEQFF
>NA|NA|TRBJ2-3|TRBV4-2|13
TGTGCCAGCAGCCGAGGACGGCAAGATACGCAGTATTTT
CASSRGRQDTQYF
>NA|NA|TRBJ1-1|TRBV4-3|15
TGCGCCAGCAGCCCTTTTGGGGGACGGGACACTGAAGCTTTCTTT
CASSPFGGRDTEAFF
>TRBD1|NA|TRBJ2-1|TRBV7-6|15
TGTGCCAGCAGCAAGGGACAGGGGGCCTACAATGAGCAGTTCTTC
CASSKGQGAYNEQFF
>NA|few|TRBJ2-1|TRBV29-1|15
TGCAGCGTTGTACCCCCTTGGGGGGCGCATAATGAGCAGTTCTTC
CSVVPPWGAHNEQFF
>TRBD2|many|TRBJ2-7|TRBV10-2|15
TGCGCCAGCAGTGAACTAGCGCCCAGCTCCTACGAGCAGTACTTC
CASSELAPSSYEQYF